Listed here are 6 T cell receptor beta chains from one sample, sequenced in a study of Ad26.COV2.S vaccination and SARS-CoV-2 variants. As to treatment: some 20 received Ad26.COV2.S at low or high dose, single or two shots; a few received placebo; per-sample allocation not given. Specimen acquisition occurred on day 63 following the initial vaccine or placebo injection. Method: immunoSEQ multiplex PCR; TCRdb's copy keeps in-frame clones and lacks some. The data show 380,000 or so clones, 88% seen once. The source was peripheral blood, collected in a trial of Ad26.COV2.S vaccine versus placebo. The source is a person aged 18-65 years who received the Ad26.COV2.S COVID-19 vaccine or a placebo.

The chain joins TRBV30 to TRBJ1-2; 7 nucleotides agree with TRBD1. V was pared by 4 bases and J by 7 bases, with 9 bases of the junction left unmatched. The V gene's germline CDR1 is GTSNPN and CDR2 SVGIG (reference sequence). The CDR3 is made up of 13 amino acids. Here the CDR3 DNA reads TGTGCCTGGACCATTGACAGGGCTGGTGGCTACACCTTC. Protein product: CAWTIDRAGGYTF.

The rearrangement joins TRBV19 to TRBJ1-1; D possibly corresponds to TRBD1 (5 bases). CDR1 and CDR2 from the germline V gene are LNHDA and SQIVND (reference sequence). This CDR3 comprises 15 residues. Trimming left V 9 bases short and J 0 bases short, with 17 bases between. The CDR3 reads CASDFAGGMNTEAFF. CDR3 coding DNA: TGTGCCAGCGACTTTGCGGGGGGAATGAACACTGAAGCTTTCTTT.

This clone was picked up one time. This chain uses TRBV19 with TRBJ1-5; a weak D match, TRBD1 (6 bases). Germline values: CDR1 LNHDA, CDR2 SQIVND (reference sequence). V lost 8 bases, J lost 4 bases, and 15 bases lay in between. The CDR3 spans 14 residues. The CDR3 DNA reads as TGTGCCAGTGAAATGGGACATCTGAATCAGCCCCAGCATTTT. It yields the protein CASEMGHLNQPQHF.

V usage is TRBV19 and J usage is TRBJ2-1; TRBD2 matches 13 bases. The junction had 2 bases not matched to a gene; V was cut back by 6 bases and J by 9 bases. The germline V gene has CDR1 LNHDA and CDR2 SQIVND (reference sequence). The CDR3 runs 13 residues. CDR3 in amino acids: CASSGLAGVEQFF. As DNA, the CDR3 is TGTGCCAGTAGCGGACTAGCGGGAGTTGAGCAGTTCTTC. The full variable domain, with the rest looked up from reference TRBV19 and TRBJ2-1, is DGGITQSPKYLFRKEGQNVTLSCEQNLNHDAMYWYRQDPGQGLRLIYYSQIVNDFQKGDIAEGYSVSREKKESFPLTVTSAQKNPTAFYLCASSGLAGVEQFFGPGTRLTVL.

The rearrangement links TRBV5-4 to TRBJ2-6, with no clear D. CDR1 and CDR2 from the germline V gene are SGHNT and YYREEE (reference sequence). The CDR3 is 16 residues long. With 3 bases removed from V and 1 base from J, the gap between germline ends came to 11 bases. CDR3 nucleotides: TGTGCCAGCAGCTCCCGTCCAGGTTCTGGGGCCAACGTCCTGACTTTC. Its translation is CASSSRPGSGANVLTF.

This chain connects TRBV19 to TRBJ2-7; TRBD1 matches at 8 bases. V lost 1 base and J lost 1; bases outside the gene matches: 6. CDR1 is LNHDA and CDR2 is SQIVND in the germline V gene (reference sequence). The CDR3 runs to 16 residues. The CDR3 sequence: CASSIVGQGGSYEQYF. In DNA, the CDR3 is TGTGCCAGTAGTATAGTTGGACAGGGAGGTTCCTACGAGCAGTACTTC. Supplemented by reference TRBV19 and TRBJ2-7, the full variable domain reads DGGITQSPKYLFRKEGQNVTLSCEQNLNHDAMYWYRQDPGQGLRLIYYSQIVNDFQKGDIAEGYSVSREKKESFPLTVTSAQKNPTAFYLCASSIVGQGGSYEQYFGPGTRLTVT.